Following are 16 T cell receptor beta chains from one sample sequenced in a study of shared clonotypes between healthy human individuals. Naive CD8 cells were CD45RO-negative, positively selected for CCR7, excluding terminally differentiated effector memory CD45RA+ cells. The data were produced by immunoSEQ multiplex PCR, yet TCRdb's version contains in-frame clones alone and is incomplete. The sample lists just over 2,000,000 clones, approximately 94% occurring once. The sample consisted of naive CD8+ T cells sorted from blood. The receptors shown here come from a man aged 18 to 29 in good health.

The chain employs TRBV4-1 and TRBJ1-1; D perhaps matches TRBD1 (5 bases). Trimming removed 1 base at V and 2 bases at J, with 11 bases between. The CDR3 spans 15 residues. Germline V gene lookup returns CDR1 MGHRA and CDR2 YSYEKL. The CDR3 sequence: CASSQGGTLNTEAFF. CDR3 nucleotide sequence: TGCGCCAGCAGCCAAGGGGGGACCTTAAACACTGAAGCTTTCTTT.

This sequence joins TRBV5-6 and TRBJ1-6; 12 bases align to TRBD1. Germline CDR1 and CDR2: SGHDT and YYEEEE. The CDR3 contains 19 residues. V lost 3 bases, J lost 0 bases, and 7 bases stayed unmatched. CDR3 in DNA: TGTGCCAGCAGCTGGGGACAGGGGGCGCCGAGCTCCTATAATTCACCCCTCCACTTT. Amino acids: CASSWGQGAPSSYNSPLHF.

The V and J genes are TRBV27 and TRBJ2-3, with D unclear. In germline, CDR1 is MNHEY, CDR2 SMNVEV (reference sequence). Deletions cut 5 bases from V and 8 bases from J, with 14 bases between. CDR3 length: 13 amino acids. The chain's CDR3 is CASSPDAFGTQYF. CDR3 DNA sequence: TGTGCCAGCAGTCCCGACGCTTTTGGTACGCAGTATTTT.

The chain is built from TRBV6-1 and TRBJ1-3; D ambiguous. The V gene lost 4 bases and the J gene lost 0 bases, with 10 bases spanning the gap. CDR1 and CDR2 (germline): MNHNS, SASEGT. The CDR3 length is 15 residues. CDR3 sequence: CASSVHISSGNTIYF. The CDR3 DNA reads TGTGCCAGCAGTGTCCACATCTCCTCTGGAAACACCATATATTTT.

CDR3 amino acids: CASSPGHFGGYQETQYF. CDR3 coding DNA: TGTGCCAGCAGCCCCGGCCATTTTGGTGGGTACCAAGAGACCCAGTACTTC. The V gene is TRBV7-2, the J gene TRBJ2-5; D gene ambiguous. Germline CDR1 and CDR2: SGHTA and FQGNSA. This CDR3 is built from 17 residues. Trimming removed 5 bases from V and 0 bases from J, with 19 bases in between.

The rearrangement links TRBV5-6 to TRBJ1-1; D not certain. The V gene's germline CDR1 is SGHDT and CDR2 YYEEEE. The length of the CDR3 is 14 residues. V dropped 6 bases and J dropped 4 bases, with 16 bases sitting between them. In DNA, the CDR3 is TGTGCCAGCACCCTTGGTCCGGGGTTCACTGAAGCTTTCTTT. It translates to CASTLGPGFTEAFF. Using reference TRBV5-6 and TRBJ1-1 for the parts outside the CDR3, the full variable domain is DAGVTQSPTHLIKTRGQQVTLRCSPKSGHDTVSWYQQALGQGPQFIFQYYEEEERQRGNFPDRFSGHQFPNYSSELNVNALLLGDSALYLCASTLGPGFTEAFFGQGTRLTVV.

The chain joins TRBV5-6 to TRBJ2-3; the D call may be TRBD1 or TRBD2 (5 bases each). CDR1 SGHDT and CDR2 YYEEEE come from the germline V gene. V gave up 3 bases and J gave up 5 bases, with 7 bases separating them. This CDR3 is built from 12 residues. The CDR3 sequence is CASSWGRDTQYF. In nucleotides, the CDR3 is TGTGCCAGCAGCTGGGGACGAGATACGCAGTATTTT.

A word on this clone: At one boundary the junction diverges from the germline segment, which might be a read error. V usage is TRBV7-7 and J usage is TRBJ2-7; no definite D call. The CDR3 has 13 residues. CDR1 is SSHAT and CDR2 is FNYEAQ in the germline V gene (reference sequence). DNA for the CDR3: TGTGCTAGCAGCCCCGCGAGTTCCAACGAGCAGTACTTC. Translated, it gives CASSPASSNEQYF.

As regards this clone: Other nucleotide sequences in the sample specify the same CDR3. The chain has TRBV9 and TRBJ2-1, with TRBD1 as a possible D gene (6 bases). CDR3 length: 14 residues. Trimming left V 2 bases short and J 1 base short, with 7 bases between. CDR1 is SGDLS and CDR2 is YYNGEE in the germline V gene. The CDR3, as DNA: TGTGCCAGCAGCGTGGGACAATCCTACAATGAGCAGTTCTTC. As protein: CASSVGQSYNEQFF.

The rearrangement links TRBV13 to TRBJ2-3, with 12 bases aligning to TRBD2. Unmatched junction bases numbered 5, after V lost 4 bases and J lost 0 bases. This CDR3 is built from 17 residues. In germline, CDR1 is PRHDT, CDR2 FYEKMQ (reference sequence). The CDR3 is CASSSGLAGPSTDTQYF. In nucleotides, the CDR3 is TGTGCCAGCAGCTCGGGACTAGCGGGCCCTAGCACAGATACGCAGTATTTT.

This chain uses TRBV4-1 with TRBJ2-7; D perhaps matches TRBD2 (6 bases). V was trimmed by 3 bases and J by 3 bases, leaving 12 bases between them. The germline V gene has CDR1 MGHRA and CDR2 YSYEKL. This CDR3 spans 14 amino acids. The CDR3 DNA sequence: TGCGCCAGCAGCCAGGAGGGGATCGGCTACGAGCAGTACTTC. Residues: CASSQEGIGYEQYF.

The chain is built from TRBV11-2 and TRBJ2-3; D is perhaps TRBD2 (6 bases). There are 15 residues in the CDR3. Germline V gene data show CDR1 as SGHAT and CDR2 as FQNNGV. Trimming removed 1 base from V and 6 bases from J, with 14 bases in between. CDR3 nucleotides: TGTGCCAGCAGCTTAGGGTCCAGCGGGTTGGATACGCAGTATTTT. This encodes CASSLGSSGLDTQYF.

CDR3 sequence: CASSFSGMFHEQFF. The CDR3 DNA reads TGTGCCAGCAGTTTTAGCGGGATGTTCCATGAGCAGTTCTTC. The chain carries TRBV27 and TRBJ2-1, with 8 bases matching TRBD2. The CDR3 totals 14 residues. Germline CDR1 is MNHEY and CDR2 is SMNVEV (reference sequence). Trimming cost V 3 bases and J 8 bases; bases outside gene matches: 6.

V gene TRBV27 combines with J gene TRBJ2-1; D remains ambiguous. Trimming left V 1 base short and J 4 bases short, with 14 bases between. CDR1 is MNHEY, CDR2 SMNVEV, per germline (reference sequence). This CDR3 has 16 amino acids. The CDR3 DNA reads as TGTGCCAGCAGTTTATTGGCCGGTGGCGGTTACAATGAGCAGTTCTTC. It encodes CASSLLAGGGYNEQFF.

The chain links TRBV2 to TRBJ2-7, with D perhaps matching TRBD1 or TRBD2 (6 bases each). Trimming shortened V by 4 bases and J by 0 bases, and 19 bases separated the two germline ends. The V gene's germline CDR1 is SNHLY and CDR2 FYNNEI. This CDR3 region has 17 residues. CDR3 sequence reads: CASSGGVGDTSSYEQYF. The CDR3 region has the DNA TGTGCCAGCAGTGGCGGGGTCGGGGACACAAGCTCCTACGAGCAGTACTTC.

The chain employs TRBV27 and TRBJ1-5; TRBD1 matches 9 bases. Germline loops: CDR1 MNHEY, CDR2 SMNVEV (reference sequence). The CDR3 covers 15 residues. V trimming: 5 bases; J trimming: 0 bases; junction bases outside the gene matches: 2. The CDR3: CASSLQGASNQPQHF. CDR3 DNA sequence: TGTGCCAGCAGTCTACAGGGGGCTAGCAATCAGCCCCAGCATTTT.